Following are 25 T cell receptor beta chains from one sample sequenced in a study of blood T cell repertoires in COVID-19. The data were produced by immunoSEQ multiplex PCR, yet TCRdb's version contains in-frame clones alone and is incomplete. The sample lists roughly 190,000 clones, roughly four fifths occurring once. Sequencing was carried out using peripheral blood. These receptors all come from a woman in her seventies with active or convalescent COVID-19.

DNA of the CDR3: TGTGCTAGTGGTTTGGTTCTAGCGGGAGGGCCTTCGTACAATGAGCAGTTCTTC. It specifies CASGLVLAGGPSYNEQFF. V usage is TRBV12-5 and J usage is TRBJ2-1; TRBD2 aligns across 12 bases. V lost 0 bases and J lost 4; bases outside the gene matches: 7. The germline V gene has CDR1 LGHNT and CDR2 FRNRAP. The length of the CDR3 is 18 residues.

The table lists this clone with a few counts. The chain combines TRBV5-1 with TRBJ2-3; maybe TRBD1 (6 bases). Germline-derived CDR1 and CDR2 are SGHRS and YFSETQ. The length of the CDR3 is 17 residues. V lost 3 bases and J 0 bases, leaving 17 bases between the germline ends. CDR3 loop: CASSSSTTGTSTDTQYF. CDR3 nucleotide sequence: TGCGCCAGCAGCTCCTCGACGACAGGAACTAGCACAGATACGCAGTATTTT.

The chain is built from TRBV6-2 or TRBV6-3 and TRBJ2-1, with D possibly TRBD1 on 5 matching bases. CDR1 is MNHEY and CDR2 is SVGEGT in the germline V gene. This CDR3 has 19 amino acids. The germline V and J ends were trimmed by 1 base and 0 bases, with 19 bases remaining between them. The CDR3 spells CASSYFPSSGLSSYNEQFF. The CDR3 DNA follows: TGTGCCAGCAGTTACTTCCCTTCGTCAGGGCTAAGCTCCTACAATGAGCAGTTCTTC.

The chain uses TRBV24-1 and TRBJ1-5, with 11 positions matching TRBD1. This CDR3 has 17 amino acids. The V and J ends lost 5 bases and 3 bases, in that order; junction bases with no gene match: 8. Germline V gene lookup returns CDR1 KGHDR and CDR2 SFDVKD. CDR3 loop: CATSASGTGGYNQPQHF. The CDR3 coding sequence is TGTGCCACCAGTGCCTCCGGGACAGGGGGATACAATCAGCCCCAGCATTTT.

The chain joins TRBV14 to TRBJ2-7; 10 nucleotides match TRBD1. CDR3 length: 15 residues. Germline values: CDR1 SGHDN, CDR2 FVKESK. Germline trimming cut 0 bases from V and 5 bases from J; bases unmatched to any gene: 4. DNA of the CDR3: TGTGCCAGCAGCCAAGAAGTGGGACAGGGGAACGAGCAGTACTTC. This codes for CASSQEVGQGNEQYF. Filled out from reference TRBV14 and TRBJ2-7, the complete variable domain reads EAGVTQFPSHSVIEKGQTVTLRCDPISGHDNLYWYRRVMGKEIKFLLHFVKESKQDESGMPNNRFLAERTGGTYSTLKVQPAELEDSGVYFCASSQEVGQGNEQYFGPGTRLTVT.

The CDR3 sequence is CASSPGSGANVLTF. CDR3 in DNA: TGCGCCAGCAGCCCGGGCTCTGGGGCCAACGTCCTGACTTTC. This sequence joins TRBV5-1 and TRBJ2-6; D gene ambiguous. The CDR3 runs to 14 residues. V lost 4 bases and J lost 0, with 5 bases in between. Germline lookup yields CDR1 SGHRS and CDR2 YFSETQ.

The chain links TRBV24-1 to TRBJ2-5, with 12 bases matching TRBD2. Unmatched junction bases numbered 5, after V lost 9 bases and J lost 1 base. This CDR3 has 15 residues. Germline V lookup: CDR1 KGHDR, CDR2 SFDVKD. CDR3 loop: CATSGLAGTQETQYF. CDR3 DNA sequence: TGTGCCACCTCCGGACTAGCGGGGACCCAAGAGACCCAGTACTTC.

The genes are TRBV5-5 and TRBJ2-7; 8 bases are shared with TRBD1. The J segment lost 7 bases and the V segment lost 5 bases, leaving 17 bases of the junction unmatched. The germline gives CDR1 SGHKS, CDR2 YYEKEE (reference sequence). CDR3 size: 16 residues. Written as DNA, the CDR3 is TGTGCCAGCAGAGTGACCTTTGGCAGGGGGCAATTTGAGCAGTACTTC. Its protein is CASRVTFGRGQFEQYF.

The rearrangement links TRBV7-3 to TRBJ2-1, with TRBD2 identical over 10 bases. The CDR3 has 16 residues. With V trimmed by 5 bases and J by 6 bases, 10 bases remained unmatched. Germline V gives CDR1 SGHTA, CDR2 FQGTGA. The CDR3 nucleotides are TGTGCCAGCAGCCCAAACCTAGCGGGAGAGGGCAATGAGCAGTTCTTC. This encodes CASSPNLAGEGNEQFF.

The V gene is TRBV6-5, the J gene TRBJ2-3; 14 bases align to TRBD2. J gave up 6 bases and V 5 bases, and 4 bases lay outside the gene matches. Per the germline V gene, CDR1 is MNHEY and CDR2 is SVGAGI. CDR3 size: 15 residues. The CDR3 DNA reads TGTGCCAGCAGTAGGACTAGCGGGGGGTGGGATACGCAGTATTTT. It yields the protein CASSRTSGGWDTQYF.

The V and J genes are TRBV28 and TRBJ1-2; possible D gene TRBD1, 6 bases. With 2 bases removed from V and 8 bases from J, the gap between germline ends came to 12 bases. Germline CDR1 MDHEN, CDR2 SYDVKM. The CDR3 covers 13 residues. CDR3 amino acids: CASSLGRGFGYTF. In nucleotides, the CDR3 is TGTGCCAGCAGTTTAGGAAGGGGGTTCGGCTACACCTTC.

The chain recombines TRBV5-4 with TRBJ2-7, with D tentatively TRBD2 (7 bases). In germline, CDR1 is SGHNT, CDR2 YYREEE (reference sequence). This CDR3 has 12 amino acids. V was cut by 5 bases and J by 7 bases, with 13 bases left in between. CDR3 sequence reads: CASRRGLGEQYF. The CDR3 bases are TGTGCCAGCAGGCGGGGGCTCGGGGAGCAGTACTTC.

This sequence joins TRBV5-1 and TRBJ2-7; 8 bases agree with TRBD1. The V gene end was trimmed by 0 bases and the J gene end by 2 bases; junction bases not matched to a gene: 4. The CDR3 contains 15 residues. The germline CDR1 and CDR2 sequences are SGHRS and YFSETQ. In DNA form, the CDR3 reads TGCGCCAGCAGCTTGGGGCAGGGGGCCGCCTACGAGCAGTACTTC. Translation: CASSLGQGAAYEQYF.

Note on this clone: Different DNA sequences within this sample yield the same CDR3. The chain recombines TRBV18 with TRBJ2-5; 7 bases are a match to TRBD2. Germline V lookup: CDR1 KGHSH, CDR2 LQKENI. The CDR3 covers 12 residues. Unmatched junction bases numbered 0, after V lost 3 bases and J lost 5 bases. The CDR3 is CASSPSGETQYF. The CDR3, as DNA: TGTGCCAGCTCACCTAGCGGGGAGACCCAGTACTTC. The complete variable domain, with remaining parts taken from reference TRBV18 and TRBJ2-5, reads NAGVMQNPRHLVRRRGQEARLRCSPMKGHSHVYWYRQLPEEGLKFMVYLQKENIIDESGMPKERFSAEFPKEGPSILRIQQVVRGDSAAYFCASSPSGETQYFGPGTRLLVL.

In DNA form, the CDR3 reads TGTGCCAGTTTCCCAGGGCCAGGACACAAAGAGACCCAGTACTTC. Protein sequence: CASFPGPGHKETQYF. J is TRBJ2-5 and V is TRBV28; weak D call: TRBD1 (5 bases). This CDR3 is built from 15 residues. V was trimmed by 9 bases and J by 3 bases, leaving 20 bases between them. CDR1 and CDR2 (germline): MDHEN, SYDVKM.

The chain links TRBV2 to TRBJ1-6, with D tentatively TRBD1 (6 bases). Looked up from germline, CDR1 is SNHLY and CDR2 is FYNNEI. This CDR3 is built from 15 residues. V lost 6 bases to trimming and J lost 10 bases, with 19 bases between them. The CDR3 loop is CASSFNARGHSPLHF. The CDR3 DNA reads as TGTGCCAGCAGCTTCAATGCCAGGGGTCACTCACCCCTCCACTTT.

The V and J genes are TRBV5-1 and TRBJ2-7, with a possible D match to TRBD2 (5 bases). Germline-derived CDR1 and CDR2 are SGHRS and YFSETQ. Trimming left V 0 bases short and J 5 bases short, with 15 bases between. This CDR3 has 15 residues. Written as DNA, the CDR3 is TGCGCCAGCAGCTTGGCCGATGGGAGCCCCCACGAGCAGTACTTC. It specifies CASSLADGSPHEQYF.

This clone appeared a single time. The chain combines TRBV9 with TRBJ2-2; TRBD2 agrees at 14 bases. This CDR3 comprises 15 residues. The germline CDR1 and CDR2 sequences are SGDLS and YYNGEE. Losses at the gene ends were 6 bases for V and 6 bases for J; bases not matched to a gene: 4. The CDR3 loop is CASTTGLAGAGELFF. The CDR3 nucleotides read TGTGCCAGCACCACGGGACTAGCGGGAGCCGGGGAGCTGTTTTTT.

The chain employs TRBV5-1 and TRBJ2-5; 8 bases agree with TRBD1. The CDR3 has 13 residues. Germline V lookup: CDR1 SGHRS, CDR2 YFSETQ. V shed 4 bases and J 4 bases; nucleotides not matched to a gene: 3. CDR3 nucleotides: TGCGCCAGCAGCGATACAGGGGGAGAGACCCAGTACTTC. It translates to CASSDTGGETQYF.

The J gene is TRBJ2-5, the V gene TRBV3-1 (or the pseudogene TRBV3-2); 7 nucleotides align to TRBD1. Germline assignment: CDR1 LGHDT and CDR2 YNNKEL (reference sequence). The CDR3 runs 13 residues. V dropped 4 bases and J dropped 4; count of bases not matched to a gene: 3. In nucleotides, the CDR3 is TGTGCCAGCAGCCTACAGGGGCGAGAGACCCAGTACTTC. This translates into CASSLQGRETQYF.

The chain employs TRBV11-2 and TRBJ2-7; D possibly corresponds to TRBD2 (6 bases). The V gene lost 5 bases and the J gene lost 0 bases, with 23 bases spanning the gap. This CDR3 region has 18 residues. Germline V CDR1 and CDR2: SGHAT, FQNNGV. CDR3 residues: CASSPGSTWGLASYEQYF. Written as DNA, the CDR3 is TGTGCCAGCAGCCCCGGTTCGACGTGGGGACTCGCCTCCTACGAGCAGTACTTC.

As for this clone: Its ends do not fully match the called genes, so a read error is possible. This chain uses TRBV28 with TRBJ2-7; a weak D match, TRBD1 (6 bases). The CDR3 spans 14 residues. Germline values: CDR1 MDHEN, CDR2 SYDVKM. This chain's CDR3 is CASTISRGSRAAIF. CDR3 bases: TGTGCCAGCACCATCTCCAGGGGCTCACGCGCTGCCATCTTC.

The chain uses TRBV27 and TRBJ2-7, with D possibly matching TRBD1 (5 bases). The length of the CDR3 is 12 residues. V lost 3 bases to trimming and J lost 6 bases, with 9 bases between them. From germline, CDR1 is MNHEY and CDR2 SMNVEV (reference sequence). The CDR3 sequence: CASSFQGFEQYF. The DNA for the CDR3 is TGTGCCAGCAGTTTTCAGGGCTTCGAGCAGTACTTC.

The chain combines TRBV18 with TRBJ2-5; TRBD2 agrees at 12 bases. Germline values: CDR1 KGHSH, CDR2 LQKENI. The CDR3 totals 15 residues. V was pared by 1 base and J by 5 bases, with 2 bases of the junction left unmatched. The CDR3 is CASSPLGTSGETQYF. The DNA for the CDR3 is TGTGCCAGCTCACCACTTGGGACTAGCGGGGAGACCCAGTACTTC.

The genes are TRBV6-5 and TRBJ2-2; D gene unclear. The CDR3 is 12 residues long. V gave up 7 bases and J gave up 2 bases, with 5 bases separating them. Germline V gene lookup returns CDR1 MNHEY and CDR2 SVGAGI. The CDR3 region is CASKLNTGELFF. The CDR3 DNA reads TGTGCCAGCAAGCTTAACACCGGGGAGCTGTTTTTT.